What follows are 9 T cell receptor beta chains derived from one specimen sequenced in a study of cytomegalovirus exposure and HLA in healthy donors. This PCR relied on a set of 60 Vbeta primers and 13 Jbeta primers. Produced via immunoSEQ multiplex PCR; TCRdb's table is partial and in-frame only. The repertoire consists of approximately 150,000 clones, with just over 70% occurring once and the leading ten covering approximately 5%. Sequencing was done on a sample of PBMCs. The receptors shown here come from a man aged 18 to 35 in good health and CMV-seropositive.

The genes are TRBV9 and TRBJ2-2, with D unclear. The V gene's germline CDR1 is SGDLS and CDR2 YYNGEE. With 6 bases removed from V and 1 base from J, the gap between germline ends came to 7 bases. The CDR3 has 13 amino acids. The CDR3 is CASTRLNTGELFF. DNA of the CDR3: TGTGCCAGCACCAGACTGAACACCGGGGAGCTGTTTTTT. Full variable domain (missing parts from reference TRBV9 and TRBJ2-2): DSGVTQTPKHLITATGQRVTLRCSPRSGDLSVYWYQQSLDQGLQFLIQYYNGEERAKGNILERFSAQQFPDLHSELNLSSLELGDSALYFCASTRLNTGELFFGEGSRLTVL.

The chain links TRBV28 to TRBJ1-2; no clear D gene. Deletions cut 6 bases from V and 4 bases from J, with 6 bases between. Germline V CDR1 and CDR2: MDHEN, SYDVKM. The CDR3 runs 11 residues. Here the CDR3 reads CASSGSYGYTF. The CDR3, as DNA: TGTGCCAGCAGCGGGAGCTATGGCTACACCTTC.

This clone occurred once. This chain uses TRBV9 with TRBJ1-3; perhaps TRBD1 as D (5 bases). Germline V gene lookup returns CDR1 SGDLS and CDR2 YYNGEE. This CDR3 region has 15 residues. Between the trimmed V and J ends, which lost 4 bases and 0 bases, there was a span of 11 bases. The chain's CDR3 is CASSTGGLSGNTIYF. The CDR3 bases are TGTGCCAGCAGCACCGGGGGACTCTCTGGAAACACCATATATTTT.

CDR3 amino acids: CASSLGRDTYGYTF. CDR3 bases: TGTGCCAGCAGCTTAGGACGGGACACCTATGGCTACACCTTC. V usage is TRBV7-9 and J usage is TRBJ1-2; a possible D gene is TRBD1 (6 bases). Germline CDR1 is SEHNR and CDR2 is FQNEAQ (reference sequence). The CDR3 contains 14 residues. V was shortened by 1 base and J by 4 bases, with 10 bases between the two germline ends.

The V gene is TRBV6-1, the J gene TRBJ2-1; possible D gene TRBD2, 5 bases. The CDR3 has 16 amino acids. The V gene lost 2 bases and the J gene lost 7 bases, with 18 bases spanning the gap. The V gene's germline CDR1 is MNHNS and CDR2 SASEGT. The CDR3 reads CASSESVGDGSNEQFF. In nucleotides, the CDR3 is TGTGCCAGCAGTGAATCAGTGGGAGACGGTAGTAATGAGCAGTTCTTC.

V is TRBV5-8 and J is TRBJ1-5, with D tentatively TRBD1 (6 bases). The CDR3 runs to 17 residues. Trimming took 0 bases from V and 0 from J, leaving 13 bases between them. Germline-derived CDR1 and CDR2 are SGHTS and YDEGEE. In DNA, the CDR3 is TGTGCCAGCAGCTTGGTAGGGGGGGACTATAGCAATCAGCCCCAGCATTTT. This encodes CASSLVGGDYSNQPQHF.

The V call is TRBV5-1, the J call TRBJ1-1; D remains unclear. The V end was cut by 4 bases, the J end by 1 base, with 17 bases between. Germline values: CDR1 SGHRS, CDR2 YFSETQ. The CDR3 loop spans 16 amino acids. CDR3 sequence: CASSPTREVANTEAFF. The CDR3 coding sequence is TGCGCCAGCAGCCCCACCCGAGAGGTGGCGAACACTGAAGCTTTCTTT.

This rearrangement joins TRBV7-7 to TRBJ2-7; 10 positions agree with TRBD2. The CDR3 consists of 18 residues. Per germline, CDR1 SSHAT and CDR2 FNYEAQ (reference sequence). The DNA for the CDR3 is TGTGCTAGCAGCTTAGTTAGGGGCAGTCTAGCGGGAGTAAACGAGCAGTACGTC. Amino acids: CASSLVRGSLAGVNEQYV.

The V gene is TRBV20-1, the J gene TRBJ2-2, with D possibly being TRBD2 (5 bases). CDR1 DFQATT and CDR2 SNEGSKA come from the germline V gene (reference sequence). CDR3 length equals 11 residues. V lost 7 bases, J lost 5 bases, and 8 bases lay in between. This chain's CDR3 is CSGERTGELFF. Here the CDR3 DNA reads TGCAGTGGCGAGCGGACCGGGGAGCTGTTTTTT.